Listed here are 29 T cell receptor beta chains from one sample, sequenced in a study of blood T cell repertoires in COVID-19. Clones were read by immunoSEQ multiplex PCR, and TCRdb kept only the in-frame ones, dropping some. The sample has around 300,000 clones, 65% to 85% seen once. The sequencing input was peripheral blood. These receptors were collected from a man aged 30-40 years with active or convalescent COVID-19.

Comments on this clone: Other nucleotide sequences in the sample specify the same CDR3. This chain joins TRBV18 and TRBJ1-2; 7 bases map to TRBD1. J gave up 3 bases and V 6 bases, and 4 bases lay outside the gene matches. Germline V gene sequence: CDR1 KGHSH, CDR2 LQKENI. There are 13 residues in the CDR3. The CDR3 DNA follows: TGTGCCAGCTCCCGCGACAGGGACTATGGCTACACCTTC. This sequence encodes CASSRDRDYGYTF.

This clone was recorded once. The V gene is TRBV14, the J gene TRBJ2-7, with D tentatively TRBD1 (6 bases). V lost 5 bases to trimming and J lost 0 bases, with 14 bases between them. Per germline, CDR1 SGHDN and CDR2 FVKESK. This CDR3 has 15 amino acids. The CDR3 DNA sequence: TGTGCCAGCAGCTTAACCGGGACACCCTCCTACGAGCAGTACTTC. Encoded protein: CASSLTGTPSYEQYF.

The chain links TRBV28 to TRBJ2-1, with 16 bases identical to TRBD2. Germline trimming cut 4 bases from V and 7 bases from J; bases unmatched to any gene: 16. The germline gives CDR1 MDHEN, CDR2 SYDVKM. The CDR3 is 20 residues long. CDR3 nucleotides: TGTGCCAGCAGTTCCGCAATAGGGACTAGCGGGAGGGCCGCGAGGAATGAGCAGTTCTTC. This sequence encodes CASSSAIGTSGRAARNEQFF.

This chain uses TRBV6-5 with TRBJ1-1; 8 positions match TRBD1. V was clipped by 0 bases and J by 4 bases; unmatched bases: 4. The CDR3 length is 15 residues. The V gene's germline CDR1 is MNHEY and CDR2 SVGAGI. CDR3 DNA sequence: TGTGCCAGCAGTTACTCACGGGACAGGTCCACTGAAGCTTTCTTT. This sequence encodes CASSYSRDRSTEAFF.

This clone was recorded once. The rearrangement links TRBV18 to TRBJ1-2; 8 bases line up with TRBD1. V gave up 3 bases and J gave up 0 bases; unmatched junction bases: 6. The CDR3 extends over 16 amino acids. Germline CDR1 is KGHSH and CDR2 is LQKENI. CDR3 sequence: CASSPQAGGSNYGYTF. The CDR3 DNA sequence: TGTGCCAGCTCACCCCAAGCAGGGGGCTCTAACTATGGCTACACCTTC.

This chain connects TRBV19 to TRBJ1-5; D is perhaps TRBD1 (6 bases). This CDR3 has 16 amino acids. Germline V gene lookup returns CDR1 LNHDA and CDR2 SQIVND (reference sequence). Trimming left V 4 bases short and J 2 bases short, with 15 bases between. CDR3 amino acids: CASSTRQGNGNQPQHF. CDR3 sequence (DNA): TGTGCCAGTAGTACCCGCCAGGGGAACGGCAATCAGCCCCAGCATTTT.

V is TRBV9 and J is TRBJ2-1; the match to TRBD2 covers 7 bases. Per germline, CDR1 SGDLS and CDR2 YYNGEE. The CDR3 has 14 amino acids. V lost 4 bases and J lost 9; bases outside the gene matches: 10. The CDR3 sequence is CASSLRGLHGEQFF. The CDR3 DNA sequence: TGTGCCAGCAGCCTCCGGGGACTACACGGTGAGCAGTTCTTC.

This chain connects TRBV18 to TRBJ2-1, with TRBD2 matching over 8 bases. The V gene's germline CDR1 is KGHSH and CDR2 LQKENI. The junction had 6 bases not matched to a gene; V was cut back by 3 bases and J by 8 bases. The CDR3 has 14 residues. Here the CDR3 reads CASSPRTSKYEQFF. As DNA, the CDR3 is TGTGCCAGCTCACCTCGGACTAGCAAGTATGAGCAGTTCTTC.

The chain uses TRBV28 and TRBJ1-5, with D unclear. The germline V gene has CDR1 MDHEN and CDR2 SYDVKM. The CDR3 has 14 amino acids. V gave up 5 bases and J gave up 5 bases, with 13 bases separating them. Written as DNA, the CDR3 is TGTGCCAGCAGTGGAGGGTGGGGAGATCAGCCCCAGCATTTT. Translated, it gives CASSGGWGDQPQHF.

The chain couples TRBV27 to TRBJ2-2; 13 positions match TRBD2. V gave up 5 bases and J gave up 6 bases; unmatched junction bases: 9. Germline values: CDR1 MNHEY, CDR2 SMNVEV (reference sequence). CDR3 length equals 17 residues. CDR3: CASSPGLAGPRAGELFF. Here the CDR3 DNA reads TGTGCCAGCAGTCCGGGACTAGCGGGGCCTCGGGCCGGGGAGCTGTTTTTT.

The genes are TRBV3-1 (or the pseudogene TRBV3-2) and TRBJ2-2; D not certain. V was pared by 1 base and J by 4 bases, with 10 bases between. This CDR3 contains 15 residues. Per the germline V gene, CDR1 is LGHDT and CDR2 is YNNKEL (reference sequence). CDR3 sequence (DNA): TGTGCCAGCAGCCAAGGTGCACAGCTCACCGGGGAGCTGTTTTTT. It translates to CASSQGAQLTGELFF.

This clone was observed a single time. V and J are TRBV18 and TRBJ2-7; 7 bases are a match to TRBD1. Germline V lookup: CDR1 KGHSH, CDR2 LQKENI. The CDR3 is 11 residues long. V gave up 8 bases and J gave up 5 bases; unmatched junction bases: 3. Here the CDR3 reads CASADRDEQYF. CDR3 DNA: TGTGCCAGCGCCGACAGGGACGAGCAGTACTTC.

This chain links TRBV19 with TRBJ2-7; D is unresolved. Trimming left V 5 bases short and J 0 bases short, with 11 bases between. CDR1 LNHDA and CDR2 SQIVND come from the germline V gene (reference sequence). This CDR3 comprises 14 residues. CDR3 bases: TGTGCCAGTAGTGGTGGCGGTACCTCCTACGAGCAGTACTTC. Protein: CASSGGGTSYEQYF.

The chain employs TRBV9 and TRBJ2-1; D might be TRBD2 (5 bases). CDR1 SGDLS and CDR2 YYNGEE come from the germline V gene. The V end lost 4 bases, the J end lost 0 bases, and 14 bases lay between the germline ends. The CDR3 is 16 residues long. CDR3 loop: CASSTRGGRSYNEQFF. CDR3 nucleotides: TGTGCCAGCAGCACCCGAGGCGGGCGCTCCTACAATGAGCAGTTCTTC.

This clone was picked up one time. The gene calls are TRBV7-8 and TRBJ2-2, with unresolved D. Germline lookup yields CDR1 SGHVS and CDR2 FQNEAQ. The length of the CDR3 is 14 residues. V lost 0 bases and J 5 bases, leaving 7 bases between the germline ends. The CDR3 sequence: CASSLARPTGELFF. DNA of the CDR3: TGTGCCAGCAGCTTAGCGAGGCCTACCGGGGAGCTGTTTTTT.

The J gene is TRBJ2-2, the V gene TRBV24-1, with D tentatively TRBD1 (5 bases). This CDR3 comprises 16 residues. Germline loops: CDR1 KGHDR, CDR2 SFDVKD. Trimming removed 10 bases at V and 1 base at J, with 18 bases between. The CDR3 loop is CATQETRARNTGELFF. The CDR3 region has the DNA TGTGCCACGCAGGAGACCAGGGCAAGGAACACCGGGGAGCTGTTTTTT.

The chain is built from TRBV7-8 and TRBJ2-7, with 9 bases fitting TRBD2. The junction had 24 bases not matched to a gene; V was cut back by 5 bases and J by 7 bases. The CDR3 has 19 amino acids. In germline, CDR1 is SGHVS, CDR2 FQNEAQ. This chain's CDR3 is CASSEGWGTSLPPAGEQYF. CDR3 nucleotide sequence: TGTGCCAGCAGCGAGGGGTGGGGGACTAGCCTCCCGCCGGCCGGGGAGCAGTACTTC.

The rearrangement links TRBV24-1 to TRBJ2-1; TRBD1 might be the D (6 bases). CDR1 is KGHDR, CDR2 SFDVKD, per germline. The CDR3 contains 17 residues. Trimming removed 4 bases from V and 0 bases from J, with 15 bases in between. The CDR3, as DNA: TGTGCCACCAGTGACCCCACAGGGTCCAACTCCTACAATGAGCAGTTCTTC. Its protein product is CATSDPTGSNSYNEQFF.

This chain connects TRBV24-1 to TRBJ2-7; D remains ambiguous. Germline V gene lookup returns CDR1 KGHDR and CDR2 SFDVKD. V shed 5 bases and J shed 2 bases, with 9 bases lying between them. This CDR3 contains 13 residues. The DNA for the CDR3 is TGTGCCACCAGTGCACGCAGGACCTACGAGCAGTACTTC. The encoded protein is CATSARRTYEQYF.

The chain couples TRBV4-2 to TRBJ2-2, with 9 bases matching TRBD1. The CDR3 sequence is 14 residues long. Germline V gene data show CDR1 as LGHNA and CDR2 as YNFKEQ. V trimming: 4 bases; J trimming: 10 bases; junction bases outside the gene matches: 7. CDR3 DNA sequence: TGTGCCAGCAGCCCTGGGACAGGGACCACGGAGCTGTTTTTT. Protein sequence: CASSPGTGTTELFF.

In its sample, this clone was seen a few times. The chain is built from TRBV6-5 and TRBJ1-1, with 9 bases fitting TRBD1. V lost 9 bases and J lost 11; bases outside the gene matches: 16. The CDR3 runs to 14 residues. CDR1 is MNHEY, CDR2 SVGAGI, per germline. CDR3 DNA: TGTGCCAGTTTTTCAAAGGGACAGGGATTTAAGGCTTTCTTT. This gives the protein CASFSKGQGFKAFF.

The chain recombines TRBV7-3 with TRBJ2-2, with 12 bases that match TRBD1. Trimming removed 0 bases from V and 4 bases from J; junction bases left unmatched: 0. The CDR3 sequence is 16 residues long. Germline CDR1 SGHTA, CDR2 FQGTGA. In DNA, the CDR3 is TGTGCCAGCAGCTTAACGGGACAGGGGGCCACCGGGGAGCTGTTTTTT. Translation: CASSLTGQGATGELFF.

The V call is TRBV28, the J call TRBJ1-4; tentatively, D is TRBD1 (6 bases). Germline V gene lookup returns CDR1 MDHEN and CDR2 SYDVKM. The CDR3 consists of 15 residues. Trimming removed 2 bases from V and 6 bases from J, with 13 bases in between. Written as DNA, the CDR3 is TGTGCCAGCAGTTTAAGACAGGAGGTTTATGAAAAACTGTTTTTT. The encoded protein is CASSLRQEVYEKLFF.

The count of this clone is one. This rearrangement joins TRBV12-2 to TRBJ2-2; TRBD1 was called by the table and not checked on the DNA. TRBV12-2 is described as a pseudogene. The CDR3 is 16 residues long. This chain's CDR3 is CASRHRWDKLVGELFF. The CDR3 DNA follows: TGTGCAAGTCGCCATCGTTGGGACAAGCTTGTCGGGGAGCTGTTTTTT.

The chain is built from TRBV27 and TRBJ1-2; the D gene is possibly TRBD1 (6 bases). Trimming removed 0 bases at V and 4 bases at J, with 12 bases between. Germline CDR1 is MNHEY and CDR2 is SMNVEV (reference sequence). This CDR3 region has 15 residues. The CDR3 reads CASSLSGRGVYGYTF. The CDR3, as DNA: TGTGCCAGCAGTTTATCAGGGAGGGGGGTCTATGGCTACACCTTC.

The V gene is TRBV27, the J gene TRBJ2-1; tentative D call: TRBD1 (5 bases). The CDR3 has 15 amino acids. Between the trimmed V and J ends, which lost 6 bases and 6 bases, there was a span of 18 bases. Per the germline V gene, CDR1 is MNHEY and CDR2 is SMNVEV (reference sequence). CDR3 protein: CASSPLGLVGNEQFF. CDR3 bases: TGTGCCAGCAGCCCCCTGGGGCTAGTAGGCAATGAGCAGTTCTTC.

V is TRBV6-2 or TRBV6-3 and J is TRBJ1-5, with 9 bases that match TRBD1. This CDR3 has 16 amino acids. Germline V gives CDR1 MNHEY, CDR2 SVGEGT. The V and J ends lost 2 bases and 3 bases, in that order; junction bases with no gene match: 5. The CDR3 here is CASSYGTGRFNQPQHF. For the CDR3, the DNA is TGTGCCAGCAGTTACGGGACAGGGAGGTTCAATCAGCCCCAGCATTTT.

This chain joins TRBV6-6 and TRBJ1-2; 7 nucleotides match TRBD1. This CDR3 spans 13 amino acids. With 5 bases clipped from V and 3 bases from J, the junction kept 3 bases outside the gene matches. Germline V gives CDR1 MNHNY, CDR2 SVGAGI (reference sequence). In DNA, the CDR3 is TGTGCCAGCAGTAGACAGGGTGACTATGGCTACACCTTC. It yields the protein CASSRQGDYGYTF.

This chain joins TRBV29-1 and TRBJ2-7; 9 bases agree with TRBD1. Germline trimming cut 7 bases from V and 2 bases from J; bases unmatched to any gene: 12. CDR3 size: 15 residues. CDR1 is SQVTM, CDR2 ANQGSEA, per germline. CDR3 protein: CSAQIGTGRTYEQYF. CDR3 coding DNA: TGCAGCGCTCAAATAGGGACAGGGAGAACCTACGAGCAGTACTTC.